A single sample is the source of the 20 T cell receptor beta chains below, sequenced in a study of T cell responses to AZD1222 COVID-19 vaccine. TCRdb's copy holds only in-frame clones and misses some; the assay was immunoSEQ multiplex PCR. The data hold some 180,000 clones, with nearly 95% observed a single time. The input for sequencing was peripheral blood, taken 28 days after the second AZD1222 dose. These TCRs come from an adult who received the AZD1222 COVID-19 vaccine.

The chain links TRBV9 to TRBJ2-3; perhaps TRBD2 as D (5 bases). Trimming shortened V by 6 bases and J by 2 bases, and 16 bases separated the two germline ends. Germline CDR1 reads SGDLS; CDR2 reads YYNGEE. The CDR3 loop spans 15 amino acids. The CDR3 DNA sequence: TGTGCCAGCACCCTCTTGGACTCCACCACAGATACGCAGTATTTT. Its protein is CASTLLDSTTDTQYF.

The chain uses TRBV5-6 and TRBJ1-3, with D possibly TRBD1 on 6 matching bases. The CDR3 runs to 13 residues. Trimming pared 4 bases from V and 3 bases from J, leaving 8 bases between. Germline V gene lookup returns CDR1 SGHDT and CDR2 YYEEEE. The CDR3 protein is CASSGGHGNTIYF. The CDR3 DNA reads as TGTGCCAGCAGCGGGGGACATGGAAACACCATATATTTT. The full variable domain, in which reference TRBV5-6 and TRBJ1-3 provide the parts outside the CDR3, is DAGVTQSPTHLIKTRGQQVTLRCSPKSGHDTVSWYQQALGQGPQFIFQYYEEEERQRGNFPDRFSGHQFPNYSSELNVNALLLGDSALYLCASSGGHGNTIYFGEGSWLTVV.

The rearrangement uses TRBV10-2 and TRBJ2-7; D is perhaps TRBD1 (5 bases). V lost 3 bases, J lost 1 base, and 13 bases lay in between. This CDR3 region has 15 residues. Germline assignment: CDR1 WSHSY and CDR2 SAAADI. CDR3 coding DNA: TGCGCCAGCAGTGACCAACAGACAGATTCCTACGAGCAGTACTTC. This sequence encodes CASSDQQTDSYEQYF.

V is TRBV25-1 and J is TRBJ2-1; TRBD1 matches 9 bases. Germline V gene data show CDR1 as MGHDK and CDR2 as SYGVNS. V lost 3 bases, J lost 8 bases, and 8 bases stayed unmatched. This CDR3 region has 15 residues. CDR3 sequence reads: CASSDSQTGGHEQFF. CDR3 DNA sequence: TGTGCCAGCAGTGACTCCCAGACAGGGGGTCATGAGCAGTTCTTC.

The V and J genes are TRBV10-1 and TRBJ1-3; D might be TRBD1 (5 bases). V lost 2 bases and J lost 4, with 15 bases in between. The CDR3 runs to 16 residues. CDR1 and CDR2 (germline): WNHNN, SYGVQD (reference sequence). The CDR3 nucleotides read TGCGCCAGCAGTGAGGGGCAGGGAATTACGGGAAACACCATATATTTT. Its protein product is CASSEGQGITGNTIYF.

The chain is built from TRBV14 and TRBJ1-3, with 8 bases that match TRBD1. The CDR3 totals 17 residues. CDR1 and CDR2 from the germline V gene are SGHDN and FVKESK. Germline trimming cut 4 bases from V and 5 bases from J; bases unmatched to any gene: 13. CDR3 DNA: TGTGCCAGCAGCCTATACTCACAGGGGGTTTTGCGAAACACCATATATTTT. It encodes CASSLYSQGVLRNTIYF.

Here the CDR3 reads CASSPGTGTYEQYF. CDR3 nucleotides: TGTGCCAGCAGTCCCGGGACAGGGACCTACGAGCAGTACTTC. This chain links TRBV28 with TRBJ2-7; TRBD1 matches at 9 bases. The CDR3 sequence is 14 residues long. With 5 bases clipped from V and 2 bases from J, the junction kept 4 bases outside the gene matches. CDR1 MDHEN and CDR2 SYDVKM come from the germline V gene.

V is TRBV19 and J is TRBJ1-2, with a possible D match to TRBD1 (6 bases). This CDR3 comprises 15 residues. V was clipped by 0 bases and J by 6 bases, with 14 bases between them. Germline V gives CDR1 LNHDA, CDR2 SQIVND (reference sequence). The CDR3 reads CASSIDPWGPNGYTF. The DNA of the CDR3 is TGTGCCAGTAGTATAGATCCATGGGGGCCGAATGGCTACACCTTC.

This chain uses TRBV27 with TRBJ2-2; 11 bases fit TRBD2. Per germline, CDR1 MNHEY and CDR2 SMNVEV (reference sequence). The CDR3 runs 21 residues. Trimming removed 3 bases from V and 2 bases from J; junction bases left unmatched: 17. For the CDR3, the DNA is TGTGCCAGCAGTTTGCCCGAGGCCGCACCTACTAGCGGGAGAAACACCGGGGAGCTGTTTTTT. Translated: CASSLPEAAPTSGRNTGELFF.

This chain joins TRBV7-2 and TRBJ2-4; TRBD2 matches 10 bases. Trimming took 5 bases from V and 3 from J; bases not matched to a gene: 7. The CDR3 totals 16 residues. Per the germline V gene, CDR1 is SGHTA and CDR2 is FQGNSA. As DNA, the CDR3 is TGTGCCAGCAGCCAAGCTAGCGGGGGTAGCAAAAACATTCAGTACTTC. Protein: CASSQASGGSKNIQYF.

This chain uses TRBV19 with TRBJ1-2; TRBD1 matches at 7 bases. Germline-derived CDR1 and CDR2 are LNHDA and SQIVND (reference sequence). Trimming at V came to 6 bases and at J to 4 bases, leaving 8 bases not matched to a gene. The CDR3 runs 14 residues. CDR3 in DNA: TGTGCCAGTAGCAGCGCAGGGGGAAGCTATGGCTACACCTTC. Translation: CASSSAGGSYGYTF.

The gene calls are TRBV5-1 and TRBJ1-1, with TRBD1 identical over 8 bases. With V trimmed by 4 bases and J by 5 bases, 7 bases remained unmatched. The CDR3 contains 14 residues. The germline CDR1 and CDR2 sequences are SGHRS and YFSETQ. CDR3 DNA sequence: TGCGCCAGCAGCACTCAGGGGGCCGGGACTGAAGCTTTCTTT. Translated: CASSTQGAGTEAFF.

V is TRBV10-3 and J is TRBJ2-2; 8 bases line up with TRBD1. Per the germline V gene, CDR1 is ENHRY and CDR2 is SYGVKD. The CDR3 covers 13 residues. V lost 11 bases to trimming and J lost 7 bases; unmatched junction nucleotides: 9. In DNA form, the CDR3 reads TGTGCCCTCCGGCAGACAGGGGACGGGGAGCTGTTTTTT. It codes for CALRQTGDGELFF.

V gene TRBV18 combines with J gene TRBJ1-5, with D unresolved. V shed 1 base and J shed 0 bases, with 7 bases lying between them. In germline, CDR1 is KGHSH, CDR2 LQKENI. The CDR3 totals 15 residues. The CDR3 reads CASSPQRDSNQPQHF. In nucleotides, the CDR3 is TGTGCCAGCTCACCACAGAGGGATAGCAATCAGCCCCAGCATTTT. The full variable domain, with the rest looked up from reference TRBV18 and TRBJ1-5, is NAGVMQNPRHLVRRRGQEARLRCSPMKGHSHVYWYRQLPEEGLKFMVYLQKENIIDESGMPKERFSAEFPKEGPSILRIQQVVRGDSAAYFCASSPQRDSNQPQHFGDGTRLSIL.

This rearrangement joins TRBV6-5 to TRBJ2-3; no firm D call. Germline-derived CDR1 and CDR2 are MNHEY and SVGAGI. This CDR3 is built from 12 residues. Trimming took off 4 bases at V and 6 bases at J, with 8 bases between the two ends. The CDR3 sequence is CASSSWPDTQYF. The CDR3 bases are TGTGCCAGCAGTTCATGGCCCGATACGCAGTATTTT.

The CDR3 here is CATSESAGIAGGAFF. CDR3 bases: TGTGCCACCAGTGAATCGGCGGGGATCGCGGGGGGAGCTTTCTTT. This chain connects TRBV24-1 to TRBJ1-1; weak D call: TRBD1 (5 bases). V dropped 4 bases and J dropped 10 bases, with 21 bases sitting between them. CDR1 and CDR2 (germline): KGHDR, SFDVKD. The CDR3 is 15 amino acids.

V and J are TRBV9 and TRBJ2-3, with D tentatively TRBD2 (6 bases). This CDR3 spans 12 amino acids. Germline CDR1 is SGDLS and CDR2 is YYNGEE. Between the trimmed V and J ends, which lost 3 bases and 9 bases, there was a span of 11 bases. The CDR3 protein is CASSGNGRTQYF. Here the CDR3 DNA reads TGTGCCAGCAGCGGGAACGGGAGAACGCAGTATTTT.

This chain connects TRBV7-3 to TRBJ2-2, with D possibly matching TRBD2 (6 bases). This CDR3 contains 15 residues. V was trimmed by 5 bases and J by 2 bases, leaving 12 bases between them. The germline gives CDR1 SGHTA, CDR2 FQGTGA. The CDR3 DNA is TGTGCCAGCAGCGAAGGAGGGCAAAACACCGGGGAGCTGTTTTTT. Its translation is CASSEGGQNTGELFF.

This clone was recorded a few times. The chain carries TRBV10-3 and TRBJ1-5; TRBD1 might be the D (5 bases). The CDR3 is 14 amino acids. Per the germline V gene, CDR1 is ENHRY and CDR2 is SYGVKD. Trimming removed 6 bases at V and 5 bases at J, with 14 bases between. DNA for the CDR3: TGTGCCATCAGCCCGGGTCTAGGGGATCAGCCCCAGCATTTT. This encodes CAISPGLGDQPQHF.

The rearrangement links TRBV7-9 to TRBJ1-5; 11 bases match TRBD1. The CDR3 is made up of 18 amino acids. The V and J ends lost 0 bases and 7 bases, in that order; junction bases with no gene match: 11. Germline assignment: CDR1 SEHNR and CDR2 FQNEAQ (reference sequence). CDR3 DNA: TGTGCCAGCAGCTTAGCGGCCCGGACAGGGGGCTTGGGGCAGCCCCAGCATTTT. Encoded protein: CASSLAARTGGLGQPQHF.